This TCR beta chain stems from a study of read filtering for tumor transcriptome and immune sequencing. Whole-study results and caveats: In IR-seq, single-read clonotypes were 65% to 90% of clonotypes but roughly 3.5% of reads.

From about 0.4 ug of RNA, a library with molecular barcoded alpha/delta and beta/gamma adaptors was made. MiXCR was run by TCRdb on the reads, yielding one entry per CDR3 protein. The data contain approximately 5,000 distinct CDR3 sequences, roughly 20% of them singletons. Every patient had bone marrow sampled while the disease was active. This clonotype was observed at least ten times. What it binds is unknown. This clonotype originated in a donor aged 40 or over with multiple myeloma. The sample taken for sequencing was a population of CD138-negative cells sorted from bone marrow.

The CDR3 sequence is CASTLSGQEETQYF. For the CDR3, the DNA is TGTGCCAGCACTCTGTCCGGACAGGAAGAGACCCAGTACTTC. V and J are TRBV12-3 or TRBV12-4 and TRBJ2-5; 7 bases line up with TRBD1. There are 14 residues in the CDR3. V gave up 7 bases and J gave up 3 bases; unmatched junction bases: 8.